The 5 T cell receptor beta chains presented below share a single source sample, sequenced in a study of T cell responses to AZD1222 COVID-19 vaccine. Here immunoSEQ multiplex PCR was the method, and the copy in TCRdb shows in-frame clones only, minus some. Among 84,000 or so clones listed, around nine tenths were seen once. Here the sequenced sample was peripheral blood, taken 28 days after the second AZD1222 dose. The receptors originated from an adult who received the AZD1222 COVID-19 vaccine.

The chain recombines TRBV30 with TRBJ1-1; TRBD1 might be the D (6 bases). The CDR3 contains 14 residues. Germline CDR1 is GTSNPN and CDR2 is SVGIG (reference sequence). V dropped 3 bases and J dropped 1 base, with 12 bases sitting between them. The CDR3 coding sequence is TGTGCCTGGAGGAGGGGGGCGGAGAACACTGAAGCTTTCTTT. It is translated as CAWRRGAENTEAFF.

This chain uses TRBV4-2 with TRBJ1-3, with no clear D. V was clipped by 0 bases and J by 0 bases, with 12 bases between them. The germline CDR1 and CDR2 sequences are LGHNA and YNFKEQ. The CDR3 spans 17 residues. The CDR3 sequence is CASSQDSQAFSGNTIYF. In DNA, the CDR3 is TGTGCCAGCAGCCAAGATAGCCAGGCCTTCTCTGGAAACACCATATATTTT.

The chain is built from TRBV6-5 and TRBJ1-2, with D maybe TRBD1 (5 bases). V was clipped by 8 bases and J by 7 bases, with 23 bases between them. CDR3 length: 15 residues. From germline, CDR1 is MNHEY and CDR2 SVGAGI. The CDR3 bases are TGTGCCAGCGGGGGGAGGGCAGGGCGGTTTTTTGGCTACACCTTC. This gives the protein CASGGRAGRFFGYTF.

The J gene is TRBJ2-3, the V gene TRBV6-5, with a weak D call TRBD1 (5 bases). The ends were cut back, 7 bases at V and 2 bases at J, with 16 bases in the middle. Looked up from germline, CDR1 is MNHEY and CDR2 is SVGAGI. The CDR3 extends over 15 amino acids. CDR3 in amino acids: CASNPRQPYTDTQYF. Here the CDR3 DNA reads TGTGCCAGCAACCCTCGACAGCCCTACACAGATACGCAGTATTTT.

The chain couples TRBV5-4 to TRBJ2-7; 7 bases map to TRBD1. The CDR3 has 12 residues. Germline-derived CDR1 and CDR2 are SGHNT and YYREEE (reference sequence). V trimming: 1 base; J trimming: 7 bases; junction bases outside the gene matches: 2. The CDR3: CASSLTGVEQYF. CDR3 bases: TGTGCCAGCAGCTTGACAGGGGTTGAGCAGTACTTC.